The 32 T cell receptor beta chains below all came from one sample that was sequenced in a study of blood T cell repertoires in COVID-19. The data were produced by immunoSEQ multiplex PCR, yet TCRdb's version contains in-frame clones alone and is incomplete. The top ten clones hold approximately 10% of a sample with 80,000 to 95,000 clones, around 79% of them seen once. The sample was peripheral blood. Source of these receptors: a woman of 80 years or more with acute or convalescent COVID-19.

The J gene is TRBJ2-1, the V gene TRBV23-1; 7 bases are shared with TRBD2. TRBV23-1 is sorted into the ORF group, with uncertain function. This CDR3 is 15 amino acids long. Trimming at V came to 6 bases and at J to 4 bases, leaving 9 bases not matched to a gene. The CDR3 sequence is CASRPWTRGYNEQFF. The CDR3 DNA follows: TGCGCCAGCAGGCCTTGGACGCGGGGGTACAATGAGCAGTTCTTC.

CDR3 region: CASRYTLAGVTKETQYF. The CDR3 DNA reads as TGTGCCAGCAGATATACACTAGCGGGAGTGACGAAGGAGACCCAGTACTTC. This chain uses TRBV7-3 with TRBJ2-5; TRBD2 matches 11 bases. The germline CDR1 and CDR2 sequences are SGHTA and FQGTGA. CDR3 length: 17 residues. J lost 5 bases, V lost 6 bases, and 14 bases had no gene match.

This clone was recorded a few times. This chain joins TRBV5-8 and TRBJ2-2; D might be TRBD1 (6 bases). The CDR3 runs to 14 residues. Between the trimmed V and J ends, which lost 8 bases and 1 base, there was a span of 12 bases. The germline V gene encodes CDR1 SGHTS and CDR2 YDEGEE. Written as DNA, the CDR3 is TGTGCCAGACCGACAGGACTGAACACCGGGGAGCTGTTTTTT. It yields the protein CARPTGLNTGELFF.

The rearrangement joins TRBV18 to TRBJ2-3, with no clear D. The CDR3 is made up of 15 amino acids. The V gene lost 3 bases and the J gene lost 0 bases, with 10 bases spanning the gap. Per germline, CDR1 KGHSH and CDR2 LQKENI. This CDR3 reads CASSPTAESTDTQYF. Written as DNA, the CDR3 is TGTGCCAGCTCACCTACTGCGGAGAGCACAGATACGCAGTATTTT.

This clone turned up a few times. CDR3 region: CASGGRSMTGNTIYF. The CDR3 DNA sequence: TGTGCCAGTGGCGGGCGGTCAATGACGGGAAACACCATATATTTT. This sequence joins TRBV19 and TRBJ1-3; D is ambiguous. Germline-derived CDR1 and CDR2 are LNHDA and SQIVND (reference sequence). The CDR3 sequence is 15 residues long. V gave up 8 bases and J gave up 4 bases, with 18 bases separating them.

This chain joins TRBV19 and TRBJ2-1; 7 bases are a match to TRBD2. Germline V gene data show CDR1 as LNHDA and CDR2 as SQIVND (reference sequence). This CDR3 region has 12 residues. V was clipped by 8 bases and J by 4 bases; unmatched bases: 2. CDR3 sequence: CASWEGYNEQFF. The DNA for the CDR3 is TGTGCCAGTTGGGAGGGGTACAATGAGCAGTTCTTC. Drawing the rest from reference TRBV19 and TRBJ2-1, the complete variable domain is DGGITQSPKYLFRKEGQNVTLSCEQNLNHDAMYWYRQDPGQGLRLIYYSQIVNDFQKGDIAEGYSVSREKKESFPLTVTSAQKNPTAFYLCASWEGYNEQFFGPGTRLTVL.

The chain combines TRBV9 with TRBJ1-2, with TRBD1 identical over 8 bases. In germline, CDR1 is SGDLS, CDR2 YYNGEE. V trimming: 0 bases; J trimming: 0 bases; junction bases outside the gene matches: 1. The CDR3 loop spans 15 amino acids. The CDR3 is CASSVVDRANYGYTF. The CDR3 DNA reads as TGTGCCAGCAGCGTAGTGGACAGGGCTAACTATGGCTACACCTTC.

In DNA form, the CDR3 reads TGTGCCAGCAGTTTGACAGAGAACACTGAAGCTTTCTTT. This sequence encodes CASSLTENTEAFF. The V call is TRBV27, the J call TRBJ1-1; weak D call: TRBD1 (5 bases). Germline V lookup: CDR1 MNHEY, CDR2 SMNVEV (reference sequence). The germline V and J ends were trimmed by 3 bases and 1 base, with 6 bases remaining between them. CDR3 length: 13 residues.

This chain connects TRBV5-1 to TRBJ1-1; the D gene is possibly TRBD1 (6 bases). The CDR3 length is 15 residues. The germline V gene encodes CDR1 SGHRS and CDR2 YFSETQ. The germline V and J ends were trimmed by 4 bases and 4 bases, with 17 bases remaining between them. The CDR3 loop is CASSATGTTGTEAFF. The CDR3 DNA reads TGCGCCAGCAGCGCGACCGGGACAACTGGCACTGAAGCTTTCTTT.

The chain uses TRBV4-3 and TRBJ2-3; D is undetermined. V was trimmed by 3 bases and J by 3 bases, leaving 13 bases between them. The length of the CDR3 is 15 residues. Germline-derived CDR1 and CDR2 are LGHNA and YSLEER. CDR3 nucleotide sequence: TGCGCCAGCAGCCAGGAGTCAGACCCAACAGATACGCAGTATTTT. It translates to CASSQESDPTDTQYF.

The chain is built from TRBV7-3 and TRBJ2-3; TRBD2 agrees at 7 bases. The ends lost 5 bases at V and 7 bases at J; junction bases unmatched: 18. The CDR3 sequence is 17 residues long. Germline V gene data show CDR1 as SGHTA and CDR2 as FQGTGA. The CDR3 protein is CASSPLGLRAGLNTQYF. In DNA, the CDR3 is TGTGCCAGCAGCCCCCTAGGTCTGCGAGCGGGGTTAAATACGCAGTATTTT.

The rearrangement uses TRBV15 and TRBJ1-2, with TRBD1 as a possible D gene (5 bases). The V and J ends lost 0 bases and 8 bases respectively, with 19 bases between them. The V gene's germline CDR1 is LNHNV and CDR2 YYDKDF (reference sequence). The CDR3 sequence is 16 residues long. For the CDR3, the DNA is TGTGCCACCAGCAGAGATCCTCGGGGGGTCGGTTCGGGCTACACCTTC. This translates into CATSRDPRGVGSGYTF.

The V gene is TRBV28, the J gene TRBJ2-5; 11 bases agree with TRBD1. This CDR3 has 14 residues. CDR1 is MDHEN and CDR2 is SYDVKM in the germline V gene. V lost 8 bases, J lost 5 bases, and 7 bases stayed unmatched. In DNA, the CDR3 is TGTGCCAGCGGGACAGGGGGTCAGGAGGAGACCCAGTACTTC. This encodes CASGTGGQEETQYF.

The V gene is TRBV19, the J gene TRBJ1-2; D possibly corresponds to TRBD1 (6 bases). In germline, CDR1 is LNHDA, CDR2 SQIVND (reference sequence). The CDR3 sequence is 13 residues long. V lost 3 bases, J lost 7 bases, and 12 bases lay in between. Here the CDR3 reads CASSMSGVAGYTF. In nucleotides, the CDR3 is TGTGCCAGTAGTATGTCAGGGGTTGCTGGCTACACCTTC.

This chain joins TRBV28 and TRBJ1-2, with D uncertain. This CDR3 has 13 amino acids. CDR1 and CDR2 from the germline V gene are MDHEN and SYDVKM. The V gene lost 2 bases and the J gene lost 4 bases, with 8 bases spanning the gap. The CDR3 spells CASSLAGPYGYTF. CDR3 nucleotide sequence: TGTGCCAGCAGTTTAGCAGGTCCCTATGGCTACACCTTC.

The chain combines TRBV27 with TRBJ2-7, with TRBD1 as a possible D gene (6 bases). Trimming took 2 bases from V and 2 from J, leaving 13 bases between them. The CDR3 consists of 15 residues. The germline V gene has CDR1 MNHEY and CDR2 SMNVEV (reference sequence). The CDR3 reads CASSLRGRGPYEQYF. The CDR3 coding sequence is TGTGCCAGCAGTTTACGGGGCAGGGGCCCCTACGAGCAGTACTTC.

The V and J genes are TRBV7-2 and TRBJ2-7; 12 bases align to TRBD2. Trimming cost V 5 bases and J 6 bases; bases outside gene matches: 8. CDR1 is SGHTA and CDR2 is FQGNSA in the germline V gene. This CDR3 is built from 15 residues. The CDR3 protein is CASSVLAGGPLEQYF. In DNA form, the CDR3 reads TGTGCCAGCAGCGTTCTAGCGGGAGGGCCCCTCGAGCAGTACTTC.

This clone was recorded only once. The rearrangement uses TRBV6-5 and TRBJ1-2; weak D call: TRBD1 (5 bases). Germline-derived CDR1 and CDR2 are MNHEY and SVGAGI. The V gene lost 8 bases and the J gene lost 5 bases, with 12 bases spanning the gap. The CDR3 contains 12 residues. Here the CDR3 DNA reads TGTGCCAGCCGGGACTTCGCATATGGCTACACCTTC. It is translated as CASRDFAYGYTF.

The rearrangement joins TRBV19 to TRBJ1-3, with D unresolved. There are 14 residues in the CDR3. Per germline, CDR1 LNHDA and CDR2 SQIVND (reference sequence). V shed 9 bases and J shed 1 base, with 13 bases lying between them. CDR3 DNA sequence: TGTGCCAGCAGTGGAGGGTTTTCTGGAAACACCATATATTTT. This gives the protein CASSGGFSGNTIYF.

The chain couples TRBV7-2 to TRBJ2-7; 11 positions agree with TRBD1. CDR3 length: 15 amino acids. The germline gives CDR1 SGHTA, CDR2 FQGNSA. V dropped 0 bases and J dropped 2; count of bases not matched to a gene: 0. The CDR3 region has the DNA TGTGCCAGCAGCTTAGCGGGACAGGGGGCCTACGAGCAGTACTTC. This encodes CASSLAGQGAYEQYF. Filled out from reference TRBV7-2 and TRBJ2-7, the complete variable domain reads GAGVSQSPSNKVTEKGKDVELRCDPISGHTALYWYRQSLGQGLEFLIYFQGNSAPDKSGLPSDRFSAERTGGSVSTLTIQRTQQEDSAVYLCASSLAGQGAYEQYFGPGTRLTVT.

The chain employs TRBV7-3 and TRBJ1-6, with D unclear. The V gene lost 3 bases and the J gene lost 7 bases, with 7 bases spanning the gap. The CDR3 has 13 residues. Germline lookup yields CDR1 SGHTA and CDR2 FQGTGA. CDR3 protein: CASSFRANSPLHF. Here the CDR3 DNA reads TGTGCCAGCAGCTTTAGAGCAAATTCACCCCTCCACTTT.

CDR3 in DNA: TGTGCCAGCAGCGTAGGATCGGGAGGTAGGTCCTACGAGCAGTACTTC. Protein: CASSVGSGGRSYEQYF. The chain has TRBV9 and TRBJ2-7, with TRBD2 matching 7 bases. The germline V gene has CDR1 SGDLS and CDR2 YYNGEE. The V and J ends lost 0 bases and 1 base, in that order; junction bases with no gene match: 7. This CDR3 has 16 amino acids.

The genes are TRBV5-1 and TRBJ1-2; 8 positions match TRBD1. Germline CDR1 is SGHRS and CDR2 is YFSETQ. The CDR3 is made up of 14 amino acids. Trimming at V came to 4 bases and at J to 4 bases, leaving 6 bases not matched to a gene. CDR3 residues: CASSPGQGSYGYTF. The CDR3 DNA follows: TGCGCCAGCAGCCCTGGACAGGGAAGCTATGGCTACACCTTC. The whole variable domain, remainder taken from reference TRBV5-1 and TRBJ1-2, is KAGVTQTPRYLIKTRGQQVTLSCSPISGHRSVSWYQQTPGQGLQFLFEYFSETQRNKGNFPGRFSGRQFSNSRSEMNVSTLELGDSALYLCASSPGQGSYGYTFGSGTRLTVV.

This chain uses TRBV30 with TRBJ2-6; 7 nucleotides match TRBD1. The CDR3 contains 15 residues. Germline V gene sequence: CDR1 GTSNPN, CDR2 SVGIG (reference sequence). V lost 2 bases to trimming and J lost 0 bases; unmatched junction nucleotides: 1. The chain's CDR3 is CAWSSGGSGANVLTF. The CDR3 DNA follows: TGTGCCTGGAGTTCAGGGGGCTCTGGGGCCAACGTCCTGACTTTC. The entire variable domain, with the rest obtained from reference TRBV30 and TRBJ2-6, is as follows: SQTIHQWPATLVQPVGSPLSLECTVEGTSNPNLYWYRQAAGRGLQLLFYSVGIGQISSEVPQNLSASRPQDRQFILSSKKLLLSDSGFYLCAWSSGGSGANVLTFGAGSRLTVL.

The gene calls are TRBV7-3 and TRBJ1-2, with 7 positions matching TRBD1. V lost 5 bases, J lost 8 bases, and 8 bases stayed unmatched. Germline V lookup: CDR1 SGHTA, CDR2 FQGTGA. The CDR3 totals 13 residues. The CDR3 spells CASSPQGGDGYTF. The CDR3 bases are TGTGCCAGCAGCCCACAAGGGGGCGACGGCTACACCTTC.

Here the CDR3 reads CASSQGTSGRVYNEQFF. DNA of the CDR3: TGCGCCAGCAGCCAGGGGACTAGCGGGAGGGTCTACAATGAGCAGTTCTTC. This sequence joins TRBV5-1 and TRBJ2-1; 16 positions agree with TRBD2. This CDR3 is 17 amino acids long. From germline, CDR1 is SGHRS and CDR2 YFSETQ. V lost 4 bases and J lost 3; bases outside the gene matches: 4. Full variable domain (rest looked up from reference TRBV5-1 and TRBJ2-1): KAGVTQTPRYLIKTRGQQVTLSCSPISGHRSVSWYQQTPGQGLQFLFEYFSETQRNKGNFPGRFSGRQFSNSRSEMNVSTLELGDSALYLCASSQGTSGRVYNEQFFGPGTRLTVL.

CDR3 protein: CASSLTGGYGYTF. The CDR3 nucleotides read TGTGCCAGTAGTCTGACAGGGGGCTATGGCTACACCTTC. V gene TRBV19 combines with J gene TRBJ1-2; 9 nucleotides line up with TRBD1. The junction had 2 bases not matched to a gene; V was cut back by 5 bases and J by 4 bases. The CDR3 consists of 13 residues. Germline-derived CDR1 and CDR2 are LNHDA and SQIVND (reference sequence).

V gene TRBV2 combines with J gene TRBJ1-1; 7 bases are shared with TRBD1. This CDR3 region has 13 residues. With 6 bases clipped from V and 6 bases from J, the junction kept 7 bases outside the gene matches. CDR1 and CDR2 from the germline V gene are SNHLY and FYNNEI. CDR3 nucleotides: TGTGCCAGCAGGCGGGACAGAGGAGCTGAAGCTTTCTTT. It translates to CASRRDRGAEAFF.

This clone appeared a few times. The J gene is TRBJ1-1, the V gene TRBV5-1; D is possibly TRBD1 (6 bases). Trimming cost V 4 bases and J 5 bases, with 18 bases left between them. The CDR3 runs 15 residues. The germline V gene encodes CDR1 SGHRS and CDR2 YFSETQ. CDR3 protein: CASSRSGTSGTEAFF. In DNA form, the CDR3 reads TGCGCCAGCAGCCGTTCCGGGACATCGGGTACTGAAGCTTTCTTT.

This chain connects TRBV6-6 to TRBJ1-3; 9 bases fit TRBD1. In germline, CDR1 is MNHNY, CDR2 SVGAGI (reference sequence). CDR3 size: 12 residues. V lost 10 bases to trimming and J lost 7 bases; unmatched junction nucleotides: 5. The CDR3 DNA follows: TGTGCCACCGGACAGGGGTTTAACACCATATATTTT. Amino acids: CATGQGFNTIYF.

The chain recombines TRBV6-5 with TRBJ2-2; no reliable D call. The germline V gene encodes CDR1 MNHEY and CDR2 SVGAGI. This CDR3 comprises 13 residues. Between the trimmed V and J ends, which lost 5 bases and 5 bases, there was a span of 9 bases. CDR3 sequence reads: CASSNSYTGELFF. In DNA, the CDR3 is TGTGCCAGCAGTAACAGCTATACCGGGGAGCTGTTTTTT.

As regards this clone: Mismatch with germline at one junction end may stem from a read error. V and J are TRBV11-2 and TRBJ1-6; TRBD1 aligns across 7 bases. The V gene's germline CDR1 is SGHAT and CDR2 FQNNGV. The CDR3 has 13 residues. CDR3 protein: CASSSGGWSPLHF. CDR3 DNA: TGTGCCAGTAGCTCAGGGGGATGGTCACCCCTCCACTTT.